A selection of T cell receptor beta chains follows, all from one sample in a study of T-cell memory formation after mild COVID-19. TCRdb processed the 5' RACE reads anew with MiXCR; each CDR3 protein has one entry. This repertoire shows 70,000 to 95,000 distinct CDR3 sequences, 9.5% to 15% found once; its top ten account for 41%. Sequencing input: PBMCs or a T cell subset sorted from them (not recorded which). Receptor source: a man aged 18 to 29 who had mild COVID-19 (a few samples of this study predate the infection). Cell type and time point are not known. CDR3s include the opening cysteine and the closing phenylalanine or tryptophan. A D gene is named only where the DNA matches it firmly. Expanded clones are given a class, and other clones once, few, many or no size at all.

>15|few|-|TRBJ2-7|TRBV5-1
TGCGCCAGCAGACCGGACAGGTCAGCGGGCTACGAGCAGTACTTC
CASRPDRSAGYEQYF
>11|-|-|TRBJ1-5|TRBV5-8
TGTGCCAGCAGCTTGTTCCGGCCCCAGCATTTT
CASSLFRPQHF
>17|few|TRBD1|TRBJ1-6|TRBV7-2
TGTGCCAGCAGCCCTGACAGGGTATACTCCTATAATTCACCCCTCCACTTT
CASSPDRVYSYNSPLHF
>15|-|-|TRBJ1-2|TRBV4-1
TGCGCCAGCAGCCAAGATACTGGCGAGAACTATGGCTACACCTTC
CASSQDTGENYGYTF
>13|-|-|TRBJ2-1|TRBV15
TGTGCCACCAGCAGAGATCTCTCCTATGAGCAGTTCTTC
CATSRDLSYEQFF
>11|many|-|TRBJ2-2|TRBV29-1
TGCAGCGTCCGCGGGGCCGGGGAGCTGTTTTTT
CSVRGAGELFF
>13|-|-|TRBJ2-7|TRBV28
TGTGCCAGCACCAGTTGGACAGCCTACGAGCAGTACTTC
CASTSWTAYEQYF
>13|many|-|TRBJ2-2|TRBV7-9
TGTGCCAGCAGCTTAGCTCCGGTCGGGGAGCTGTTTTTT
CASSLAPVGELFF
>16|few|-|TRBJ1-2|TRBV7-8
TGTGCCAGCAGCCGCCGCGAGGGGGGTACTAACTATGGCTACACCTTC
CASSRREGGTNYGYTF
>15|few|-|TRBJ2-7|TRBV14
TGTGCCAGCAGCCCGCAGGGCAGTCGACCCTACGAGCAGTACTTC
CASSPQGSRPYEQYF
>13|-|-|TRBJ2-3|TRBV11-3
TGTGCCAGCAGCTCAAGCCCGGCAGATACGCAGTATTTT
CASSSSPADTQYF
>19|-|TRBD2|TRBJ2-7|TRBV7-9
TGTGCCAGCAGCTTAACAGGGGCCCTAGCGGGGGGACTGACCTACGAGCAGTACTTC
CASSLTGALAGGLTYEQYF
>15|-|-|TRBJ2-3|TRBV7-2
TGTGCCAGCAGCTTATTGGGGGGGGCTTTAGATACGCAGTATTTT
CASSLLGGALDTQYF
>14|few|-|TRBJ2-1|TRBV7-6
TGTGCCAGCAGCGGCCTAGGAGATTTCTATGAGCAGTTCTTC
CASSGLGDFYEQFF
>15|-|TRBD1|TRBJ1-1|TRBV19
TGTGCCAGTACCCTTACAGGGGGCGCGAACACTGAAGCTTTCTTT
CASTLTGGANTEAFF
>15|-|-|TRBJ2-7|TRBV27
TGTGCCAGCAGTGCCAGGGGGGGCCTAAAGTACGAGCAGTACTTC
CASSARGGLKYEQYF
>13|many|-|TRBJ2-3|TRBV10-3
TGTGCCATCAACGAGGTTTACACAGATACGCAGTATTTT
CAINEVYTDTQYF
>15|few|TRBD2|TRBJ2-2|TRBV19
TGTGCCAGTAGATACCCTCGCGGGGGGGCCGGGGAGCTGTTTTTT
CASRYPRGGAGELFF
>16|few|-|TRBJ1-1|TRBV7-3
TGTGCCAGCAGTGCAACCCCCCGAACCCCAGGTACTGAAGCTTTCTTT
CASSATPRTPGTEAFF
>12|-|-|TRBJ1-1|TRBV29-1
TGCAGCGTTGCAGGGGAGAGCACTGAAGCTTTCTTT
CSVAGESTEAFF
>14|few|-|TRBJ2-5|TRBV4-3
TGCGCCAGCAGCCAAGAGGGGGACCAAGAGACCCAGTACTTC
CASSQEGDQETQYF
>12|few|-|TRBJ2-1|TRBV7-9
TGTGCCAGCACCGTTAACCTAAATGAGCAGTTCTTC
CASTVNLNEQFF
>14|few|TRBD1|TRBJ1-2|TRBV7-9
TGTGCCAGCAGCTTAGGAACAGGGGGTAATGGCTACACCTTC
CASSLGTGGNGYTF
>12|-|TRBD2|TRBJ2-7|TRBV30
TGTGCCTGGATCGGACTAGCGAACGAGCAGTACTTC
CAWIGLANEQYF
>15|few|TRBD2|TRBJ2-3|TRBV7-6
TGTGCCACCAGACTAGCGGGGGCCCCCACAGATACGCAGTATTTT
CATRLAGAPTDTQYF
>14|few|-|TRBJ2-5|TRBV27
TGTGCCAGCAGTTTATACGGGTACCAAGAGACCCAGTACTTC
CASSLYGYQETQYF
>15|few|TRBD2|TRBJ2-3|TRBV20-1
TGCAGTGCCACTAGCGGGGAGAGTTACACAGATACGCAGTATTTT
CSATSGESYTDTQYF
>14|many|-|TRBJ2-5|TRBV5-1
TGCGCCAGCAGCTTGCTACAGCCCCAAGAGACCCAGTACTTC
CASSLLQPQETQYF
>10|-|-|TRBJ2-1|TRBV29-1
TGCAGCGCCAGCCGGGGGGAGCAGTTCTTC
CSASRGEQFF
>15|many|-|TRBJ2-6|TRBV6-1
TGTGCCAGCAATACCTGGTACTCTGGGGCCAACGTCCTGACTTTC
CASNTWYSGANVLTF
>14|few|-|TRBJ1-2|TRBV7-6
TGTGCCAGCAGCTTAAATCAGGGGATCTATGGCTACACCTTC
CASSLNQGIYGYTF
>16|few|TRBD2|TRBJ2-2|TRBV4-3
TGCGCCAGCAGCCAAGATCCTAGCGGGGGGGCCGGGGAGCTGTTTTTT
CASSQDPSGGAGELFF
>16|-|TRBD1|TRBJ2-7|TRBV28
TGTGCCAGCAGTGAAGGACAGGGGATAAGCTCCTACGAGCAGTACTTC
CASSEGQGISSYEQYF
>13|many|-|TRBJ2-7|TRBV29-1
TGCAGCGTTGAAAAGGGGACCCCCTACGAGCAGTACTTC
CSVEKGTPYEQYF
>14|-|-|TRBJ2-7|TRBV12-3/TRBV12-4
TGTGCCAGCAGTCGCTACAGGAGCTCCTACGAGCAGTACTTC
CASSRYRSSYEQYF
>16|few|TRBD2|TRBJ2-3|TRBV9
TGTGCCAGCAGCCTTTCCGCGGGGGAGGGCACAGATACGCAGTATTTT
CASSLSAGEGTDTQYF
>14|few|-|TRBJ2-3|TRBV5-1
TGCGCCAGCAGCTTGAGGCATCGGACAGATACGCAGTATTTT
CASSLRHRTDTQYF
>16|-|TRBD2|TRBJ2-1|TRBV4-3
TGCGCCAGCAGCCAAGATCCAGCGGGGGACTACAATGAGCAGTTCTTC
CASSQDPAGDYNEQFF
>14|few|TRBD1|TRBJ1-1|TRBV20-1
TGCAGTGCCGATGGGACAGGGAAGAACACTGAAGCTTTCTTT
CSADGTGKNTEAFF
>16|many|TRBD1|TRBJ1-2|TRBV12-3/TRBV12-4
TGTGCCAGCAGTTCCCCAGACAGGGGGAGGAACTATGGCTACACCTTC
CASSSPDRGRNYGYTF
>15|once|TRBD1|TRBJ1-1|TRBV18
TGTGCCAGCTCACCAATCAAGGGGGCAGGCACTGAAGCTTTCTTT
CASSPIKGAGTEAFF
>14|few|-|TRBJ1-1|TRBV5-1
TGCGCCAGCAGCGACCCCCTAATGAACACTGAAGCTTTCTTT
CASSDPLMNTEAFF
>15|few|-|TRBJ2-1|TRBV7-8
TGTGCCAGCAGCTTTGAGACACTTTCCTACAATGAGCAGTTCTTC
CASSFETLSYNEQFF
>13|-|-|TRBJ1-2|TRBV11-2
TGTGCCAGCAGCTTGATGGGGAACTATGGCTACACCTTC
CASSLMGNYGYTF
>13|many|-|TRBJ1-1|TRBV7-8
TGTGCCAGCAGCCAAGGGGTGAACACTGAAGCTTTCTTT
CASSQGVNTEAFF